This T cell receptor (beta chain) was observed in a study of response to subunit inactivated influenza vaccine. TCRdb reprocessed the RT-PCR reads via MiXCR and lists one record per CDR3 protein. The profile shows 800,000 to 1,000,000 distinct CDR3 sequences, 21% of them singletons. Study findings and constraints: It was the authors' suggestion that each seasonal influenza vaccination recruits few new T cells.

CDR1 and CDR2 (germline): DFQATT, SNEGSKA (reference sequence). V lost 5 bases, J lost 4 bases, and 4 bases stayed unmatched. CDR3 size: 13 residues. Note on this clonotype: Its antigen is still unknown.

The clonotype comes from a man over 45 who received an inactivated influenza vaccine. Sample: PBMCs from blood, taken about 5 days after vaccination. The V call is TRBV20-1, the J call TRBJ2-5; TRBD2 matches 10 bases. The CDR3 loop is CSAQRGGPETQYF. CDR3 nucleotide sequence: TGCAGTGCTCAGCGGGGGGGCCCAGAGACCCAGTACTTC.